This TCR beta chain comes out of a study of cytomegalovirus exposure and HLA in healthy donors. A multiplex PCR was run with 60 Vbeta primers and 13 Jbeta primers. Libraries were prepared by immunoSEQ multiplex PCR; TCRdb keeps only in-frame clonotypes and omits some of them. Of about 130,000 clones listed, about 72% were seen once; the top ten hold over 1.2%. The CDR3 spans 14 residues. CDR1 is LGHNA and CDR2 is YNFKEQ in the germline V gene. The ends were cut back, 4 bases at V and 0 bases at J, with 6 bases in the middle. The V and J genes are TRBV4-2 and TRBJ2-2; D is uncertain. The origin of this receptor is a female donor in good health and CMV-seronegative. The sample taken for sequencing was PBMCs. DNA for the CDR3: TGTGCCAGCAGCCCCCGGGCGAACACCGGGGAGCTGTTTTTT. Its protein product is CASSPRANTGELFF.